The 27 T cell receptor beta chains in this list originate from one sample, sequenced in a study of glioma-infiltrating T cells after dendritic cell vaccination. The time point is: after dendritic cell vaccination, including at tumor progression/relapse. Assay: immunoSEQ multiplex PCR; the TCRdb copy retains only in-frame clones and omits some. The sample consists of 100,000 or so clones, roughly 89% of them appearing once. The starting material was blood, obtained after dendritic cell vaccination. Receptors were obtained from a human donor with glioblastoma.

This clone was counted once. The V and J genes are TRBV19 and TRBJ1-2; weak D call: TRBD1 (6 bases). CDR3 length equals 14 residues. Germline-derived CDR1 and CDR2 are LNHDA and SQIVND (reference sequence). V was cut by 6 bases and J by 2 bases, with 13 bases left in between. The CDR3 DNA sequence: TGTGCCAGTAGCGGAGGGGGGGGCAACTATGGCTACACCTTC. Protein sequence: CASSGGGGNYGYTF.

The chain uses TRBV28 and TRBJ2-7, with D tentatively TRBD1 (6 bases). V shed 8 bases and J shed 3 bases, with 14 bases lying between them. Germline CDR1 is MDHEN and CDR2 is SYDVKM. The CDR3 consists of 13 residues. DNA for the CDR3: TGTGCCAGCCAGATGACAGGTGGCTACGAGCAGTACTTC. This codes for CASQMTGGYEQYF.

The chain employs TRBV2 and TRBJ1-1, with D perhaps matching TRBD1 (5 bases). Trimming left V 6 bases short and J 7 bases short, with 18 bases between. CDR3 length: 14 amino acids. Looked up from germline, CDR1 is SNHLY and CDR2 is FYNNEI. The CDR3 protein is CASSGLQGRGEAFF. In nucleotides, the CDR3 is TGTGCCAGCAGCGGTCTTCAAGGGAGGGGTGAAGCTTTCTTT. The full variable domain, completed using reference TRBV2 and TRBJ1-1, is EPEVTQTPSHQVTQMGQEVILRCVPISNHLYFYWYRQILGQKVEFLVSFYNNEISEKSEIFDDQFSVERPDGSNFTLKIRSTKLEDSAMYFCASSGLQGRGEAFFGQGTRLTVV.

This rearrangement joins TRBV18 to TRBJ2-7; 9 nucleotides agree with TRBD1. From germline, CDR1 is KGHSH and CDR2 LQKENI. With V trimmed by 3 bases and J by 4 bases, 7 bases remained unmatched. The CDR3 runs to 15 residues. CDR3 sequence (DNA): TGTGCCAGCTCACCTGGCGGGACAGGGAATTACGAGCAGTACTTC. Encoded protein: CASSPGGTGNYEQYF.

The chain carries TRBV7-9 and TRBJ1-1; weak D call: TRBD1 (6 bases). The CDR3 totals 15 residues. V lost 2 bases and J lost 5, with 15 bases in between. The germline CDR1 and CDR2 sequences are SEHNR and FQNEAQ (reference sequence). The CDR3 reads CASSLFAGASTEAFF. CDR3 bases: TGTGCCAGCAGCTTATTCGCAGGGGCAAGTACTGAAGCTTTCTTT.

This clone was counted between two and nine times. V is TRBV5-5 and J is TRBJ2-6; 11 bases are a match to TRBD2. The ends lost 3 bases at V and 2 bases at J; junction bases unmatched: 10. There are 19 residues in the CDR3. The germline V gene encodes CDR1 SGHKS and CDR2 YYEKEE (reference sequence). CDR3 in DNA: TGTGCCAGCAGCTCGCCATCTAGCGGGGGGCAGGCTGGGGCCAACGTCCTGACTTTC. This gives the protein CASSSPSSGGQAGANVLTF.

The chain employs TRBV5-4 and TRBJ1-1, with 9 bases that match TRBD1. CDR3 length: 15 residues. The J segment lost 1 base and the V segment lost 4 bases, leaving 5 bases of the junction unmatched. The germline gives CDR1 SGHNT, CDR2 YYREEE (reference sequence). The DNA of the CDR3 is TGTGCCAGCAGCGTTACAGGGGGCCAGAACACTGAAGCTTTCTTT. Protein: CASSVTGGQNTEAFF. The variable domain in full, completed from reference TRBV5-4 and TRBJ1-1, reads ETGVTQSPTHLIKTRGQQVTLRCSSQSGHNTVSWYQQALGQGPQFIFQYYREEENGRGNFPPRFSGLQFPNYSSELNVNALELDDSALYLCASSVTGGQNTEAFFGQGTRLTVV.

This chain joins TRBV6-1 and TRBJ2-7; 10 bases align to TRBD2. This CDR3 region has 15 residues. Germline CDR1 MNHNS, CDR2 SASEGT. V trimming: 4 bases; J trimming: 6 bases; junction bases outside the gene matches: 9. CDR3 amino acids: CASSAWTSGPGEQYF. Written as DNA, the CDR3 is TGTGCCAGCAGTGCCTGGACTAGCGGTCCGGGCGAGCAGTACTTC.

The chain has TRBV5-1 and TRBJ1-2; 7 bases agree with TRBD1. The length of the CDR3 is 12 residues. Germline-derived CDR1 and CDR2 are SGHRS and YFSETQ. The trim removed 3 bases at V and 7 bases at J, leaving 3 bases unmatched. The CDR3 here is CASSSGQSGYTF. CDR3 nucleotide sequence: TGCGCCAGCAGCTCGGGACAGAGTGGCTACACCTTC.

CDR3 coding DNA: TGTGCCAGCAGTTCCAGCGACAGGGTGGGGGGCTACACCTTC. This encodes CASSSSDRVGGYTF. V and J are TRBV6-5 and TRBJ1-2; 7 bases align to TRBD1. The germline CDR1 and CDR2 sequences are MNHEY and SVGAGI. V dropped 4 bases and J dropped 8; count of bases not matched to a gene: 10. The CDR3 spans 14 residues.

The V and J genes are TRBV6-1 and TRBJ2-5; no firm D call. The CDR3 consists of 11 residues. Trimming left V 4 bases short and J 2 bases short, with 2 bases between. Germline V gives CDR1 MNHNS, CDR2 SASEGT. The CDR3 here is CASSAQETQYF. Here the CDR3 DNA reads TGTGCCAGCAGTGCTCAAGAGACCCAGTACTTC.

The chain joins TRBV5-1 to TRBJ2-7; 7 bases fit TRBD2. The CDR3 runs to 17 residues. The V and J ends lost 0 bases and 5 bases, in that order; junction bases with no gene match: 14. Germline V gene lookup returns CDR1 SGHRS and CDR2 YFSETQ. CDR3 bases: TGCGCCAGCAGCTTGGCCGTCACTAGCGCCCCTAAGAACGAGCAGTACTTC. Its protein is CASSLAVTSAPKNEQYF.

The chain joins TRBV6-1 to TRBJ2-6, with TRBD1 as a possible D gene (6 bases). This CDR3 is built from 15 residues. V was cut by 3 bases and J by 3 bases, with 9 bases left in between. CDR1 and CDR2 (germline): MNHNS, SASEGT. The CDR3 spells CASSDWGRGANVLTF. The CDR3 nucleotides are TGTGCCAGCAGTGATTGGGGGCGTGGGGCCAACGTCCTGACTTTC.

This chain links TRBV7-2 with TRBJ2-5; no firm D call. CDR3 size: 13 residues. V was trimmed by 1 base and J by 2 bases, leaving 5 bases between them. The germline CDR1 and CDR2 sequences are SGHTA and FQGNSA. Here the CDR3 DNA reads TGTGCCAGCAGCTTAGAACTTCAAGAGACCCAGTACTTC. Translation: CASSLELQETQYF.

The CDR3 DNA reads TGTGCCTGGAGTGTAATAGCCTACGAGCAGTACTTC. Translating it yields CAWSVIAYEQYF. V gene TRBV30 combines with J gene TRBJ2-7; D gene ambiguous. The V and J ends lost 0 bases and 2 bases respectively, with 5 bases between them. This CDR3 contains 12 residues. Germline values: CDR1 GTSNPN, CDR2 SVGIG (reference sequence).

The rearrangement uses TRBV27 and TRBJ1-5, with 8 bases aligning to TRBD1. Germline CDR1 and CDR2: MNHEY and SMNVEV (reference sequence). This CDR3 spans 15 amino acids. V shed 5 bases and J 3 bases; nucleotides not matched to a gene: 6. This CDR3 reads CASSVGQGINQPQHF. The CDR3, as DNA: TGTGCCAGCAGTGTCGGACAGGGCATCAATCAGCCCCAGCATTTT.

The chain carries TRBV18 and TRBJ2-4; no firm D call. Germline V gene data show CDR1 as KGHSH and CDR2 as LQKENI. This CDR3 is built from 13 residues. V was cut by 6 bases and J by 5 bases, with 11 bases left in between. The CDR3, as DNA: TGTGCCAGCTCCTCGGTTCAGGAAAACATTCAGTACTTC. Its translation: CASSSVQENIQYF.

This rearrangement joins TRBV6-6 to TRBJ2-7, with 9 bases aligning to TRBD1. With V trimmed by 6 bases and J by 5 bases, 8 bases remained unmatched. Germline V lookup: CDR1 MNHNY, CDR2 SVGAGI (reference sequence). The length of the CDR3 is 14 residues. The CDR3 DNA sequence: TGTGCCAGCAGACACGGGACAGGGATTCACGAGCAGTACTTC. Its translation: CASRHGTGIHEQYF.

The CDR3 spells CASSLIGARQETQYF. The CDR3, as DNA: TGTGCCAGCAGCTTAATTGGGGCCCGACAAGAGACCCAGTACTTC. This chain uses TRBV7-3 with TRBJ2-5; D might be TRBD1 (5 bases). Germline CDR1 and CDR2: SGHTA and FQGTGA. Trimming shortened V by 1 base and J by 2 bases, and 11 bases separated the two germline ends. The CDR3 contains 15 residues.

J is TRBJ2-7 and V is TRBV19; D ambiguous. CDR3 size: 15 residues. Deletions cut 0 bases from V and 0 bases from J, with 9 bases between. Germline CDR1 reads LNHDA; CDR2 reads SQIVND (reference sequence). CDR3 amino acids: CASSIDLRSSYEQYF. CDR3 DNA sequence: TGTGCCAGTAGTATAGATTTACGGAGCTCCTACGAGCAGTACTTC. The whole variable domain, filled in from reference TRBV19 and TRBJ2-7, reads DGGITQSPKYLFRKEGQNVTLSCEQNLNHDAMYWYRQDPGQGLRLIYYSQIVNDFQKGDIAEGYSVSREKKESFPLTVTSAQKNPTAFYLCASSIDLRSSYEQYFGPGTRLTVT.

The V gene is TRBV7-3, the J gene TRBJ1-6; TRBD1 agrees at 8 bases. This CDR3 comprises 14 residues. Trimming at V came to 6 bases and at J to 9 bases, leaving 7 bases not matched to a gene. Per the germline V gene, CDR1 is SGHTA and CDR2 is FQGTGA. DNA of the CDR3: TGTGCCAGCAGTTATACAGGGGGACGTTCACCCCTCCACTTT. It encodes CASSYTGGRSPLHF. Based on the CDR3 plus reference TRBV7-3 and TRBJ1-6, the full variable domain is GAGVSQTPSNKVTEKGKYVELRCDPISGHTALYWYRQSLGQGPEFLIYFQGTGAADDSGLPNDRFFAVRPEGSVSTLKIQRTERGDSAVYLCASSYTGGRSPLHFGNGTRLTVT.

The rearrangement uses TRBV13 and TRBJ2-7; tentatively, D is TRBD2 (7 bases). The CDR3 contains 17 residues. CDR1 and CDR2 (germline): PRHDT, FYEKMQ (reference sequence). Trimming took off 2 bases at V and 6 bases at J, with 23 bases between the two ends. The CDR3 sequence: CASSLRGRSGAAPEQYF. CDR3 DNA: TGTGCCAGCAGCTTAAGGGGGAGAAGCGGGGCGGCCCCCGAGCAGTACTTC.

The chain couples TRBV5-4 to TRBJ1-3; possibly TRBD1 for D (6 bases). Per germline, CDR1 SGHNT and CDR2 YYREEE (reference sequence). This CDR3 comprises 13 residues. Trimming took off 7 bases at V and 7 bases at J, with 15 bases between the two ends. The CDR3 reads CASSTQGRNTIYF. CDR3 nucleotide sequence: TGTGCCAGCTCAACACAGGGACGGAACACCATATATTTT.

The chain is built from TRBV9 and TRBJ2-3; 9 positions match TRBD2. J was trimmed by 5 bases and V by 0 bases; bases with no gene match: 7. The CDR3 is 16 amino acids. The germline gives CDR1 SGDLS, CDR2 YYNGEE. CDR3 in amino acids: CASSVVAGGGVDTQYF. The DNA of the CDR3 is TGTGCCAGCAGCGTAGTGGCGGGGGGGGGCGTAGATACGCAGTATTTT.

The CDR3 DNA is TGCGCCAGCAGCTTGGGGGACAGCTTCTCCTACGAGCAGTACTTC. Residues: CASSLGDSFSYEQYF. The V call is TRBV5-1, the J call TRBJ2-7; 7 bases are shared with TRBD1. The ends lost 0 bases at V and 0 bases at J; junction bases unmatched: 3. The germline V gene encodes CDR1 SGHRS and CDR2 YFSETQ. CDR3 length: 15 residues.

The rearrangement joins TRBV5-1 to TRBJ2-7; 11 nucleotides match TRBD2. Germline V CDR1 and CDR2: SGHRS, YFSETQ. The CDR3 runs 16 residues. Trimming removed 4 bases from V and 0 bases from J; junction bases left unmatched: 6. CDR3 region: CASSTTGTSGSYEQYF. The CDR3 DNA sequence: TGCGCCAGCAGCACCACCGGGACTAGCGGCTCCTACGAGCAGTACTTC.

The rearrangement links TRBV11-3 to TRBJ2-5; 8 bases are a match to TRBD1. The CDR3 totals 15 residues. V was clipped by 0 bases and J by 1 base; unmatched bases: 1. The V gene's germline CDR1 is SGHNT and CDR2 YENEEA. CDR3 residues: CASSLEGQAQETQYF. The CDR3 DNA follows: TGTGCCAGCAGCTTAGAGGGACAGGCCCAAGAGACCCAGTACTTC.